This T cell receptor beta chain was sequenced during a study of cytomegalovirus exposure and HLA in healthy donors. Study-wide findings and caveats: When analyzed later, a missense DCLRE1C variant was found to be linked to TCR beta V- and J-gene trimming. CMV serostatus stood as the only immune exposure information on hand.

A single count supports this clone. The antigen remains unidentified. The junction departs from the called germline gene at one end, perhaps through a read error. The study ran its PCR with 60 Vbeta and 13 Jbeta primers. Per the study methods: There were tens of millions of unique TCR beta chains by a later count, and 10 million to 12 million of them were shared. Profiled with immunoSEQ multiplex PCR; TCRdb holds only in-frame clones, not every one. The V and J calls and clone size come from that table; D and trimming were worked out from the DNA. The data show about 54,000 clones, about 84% seen once. Sequenced: PBMCs. This TCR was sampled from a female donor in good health and CMV-seronegative.

The CDR3 is CASSLATVDYGYPF. In DNA form, the CDR3 reads TGCGCCAGCAGCTTGGCAACGGTAGACTATGGCTACCCCTTC. The chain carries TRBV5-1 and TRBJ1-2; D is unresolved. The CDR3 has 14 amino acids. Germline values: CDR1 SGHRS, CDR2 YFSETQ.